This TCR beta chain was captured by sequencing in a study of long-term antiretroviral therapy in people with HIV. Findings and limits, study-wide: The study lacked data on ART adherence, viral resistance or therapy changes. Collection of the blood took place between the mid-2000s and the late 2010s. The ART regimens in use then may have been less effective than current ones.

The trim removed 5 bases at V and 13 bases at J, leaving 14 bases unmatched. Germline V gene data show CDR1 as MNHEY and CDR2 as SVGAGI. The CDR3 loop spans 15 amino acids. Survey-level resolution applied to immunoSEQ assay v3.0. Sequencing was intended to reach about 40,000-50,000 T-cell genomes per sample. TCRdb's copy holds only in-frame clones and misses some; the assay was immunoSEQ multiplex PCR. Among over 15,000 clones listed, roughly 80% were seen once. Concerning this clone: What it recognizes is unknown.

V is TRBV6-5 and J is TRBJ1-2; the match to TRBD1 covers 12 bases. This specimen was unsorted PBMCs, taken 2.3 years after starting antiretroviral therapy. The clonotype originates from a woman aged 40 to 50 with HIV. The CDR3 spells CASSRAGTGGADLTF. The CDR3 coding sequence is TGTGCCAGCAGTCGCGCCGGGACAGGGGGCGCAGATCTCACCTTC.